This TCR beta chain was identified during a study of cytomegalovirus exposure and HLA in healthy donors (dated by TCRdb to the late 2010s). For context, the study as a whole: According to an earlier analysis of 587 of the donors, about 180 million T cells yielded roughly 110 million unique TCR beta sequences and about 280 Gb of sequence data. Around 320 gigabases of sequencing data and tens of millions of unique TCR sequences were included in an early release covering several hundred HLA-typed donors. Of the roughly 400 genotyped donors, approximately 83% fell in the genetic ancestry cluster associated with self-reported Caucasian donors. The study was designed to test whether signatures of past pathogen exposure could be identified by cataloging public T cell receptors. The study profiled the T cell repertoires of about 720 subjects by immunosequencing and related them to cytomegalovirus serostatus. Besides the first cohort of 666 subjects, a separate validation cohort made up of 95 to 150 different subjects was used. High-throughput TCR immunosequencing, statistical association of individual TCRs with disease status, and machine learning were combined to predict cytomegalovirus infection status. In a later analysis, previously published TCR beta repertoires from 600 to 850 donors were re-analyzed and high-resolution HLA genotyping was added so that TCR occurrence patterns could be studied. In the later analysis, no new phenotypic data were used to find candidate immune exposures; instead, reliance was placed on TCR beta sequences and their occurrence across donors. To decide whether each TCR beta V gene segment behaved as functional or pseudogenic, an earlier analysis of some 600 of the donors relied on high-throughput TCR beta sequencing. Donor age, sex, ethnicity and CMV serostatus were collected together with the repertoire data. In a later genetic analysis, genome-wide SNP genotypes for about 60% of the 666 donors were used, and that subset was treated as a discovery cohort. All discovery cohort repertoires had been generated using a single sequencing platform. Class I and class II HLA loci were covered by the typing at four-digit resolution. The number of donors typed differed by locus, with about 629-630 for A, B, C, DRB1 and DQB1, 522 for DQA1, 600 to 610 for DPA1, and around 460 for DPB1. Because of strong linkage in the cohort, roughly five DR-DQ haplotypes were treated as single units for association and clustering. Across about 370 genotyped donors of the cohort, an average of about 220,000 unique TCR beta nucleotide sequences per donor were sequenced, and approximately 19% of those sequences were non-productive. What the work shows at the level of the full study, not this receptor alone: Specific HLA alleles were associated with about 17,000 TCR beta sequences at a false discovery rate of 0.05 in a later analysis. A later genetic analysis associated a missense DCLRE1C variant with V-gene and J-gene trimming of TCR beta chains, and an independent cohort replicated the association. According to a later analysis, parvovirus B19, influenza, CMV and Epstein-Barr virus appeared linked to several top co-occurrence clusters. A few of the identified cytomegalovirus-associated TCR beta chains were confirmed in vitro to be specific for cytomegalovirus antigens. The earlier analysis of 587 of the donors excluded 15 to 20 rarely observed V segments, including chromosome 9 orphons, because counts were too low. A later analysis found that TCR association rates varied across HLA loci, with DRB1 alleles showing the most associated TCRs and HLA-C alleles the fewest. A further reported finding was that TCR beta sequences accurately predicted the HLA-A and HLA-B alleles for most subjects in the first cohort. According to a later analysis, most CMV-associated TCR beta chains appeared to be HLA-restricted, and the HLA associations seemed to be driven largely by CMV exposure. Correlated functional status among segregating V segments might reflect linkage disequilibrium, but an unknown experimental factor could not be ruled out. Broadly in line with IMGT annotations, most TCR beta V segments showed up in productive rearrangements about 87% or about 30% of the time in an earlier analysis of 587 of the donors. Only TCR beta chains were sequenced in this cohort, and the absence of alpha or paired-chain data limited detectable features. Roughly uniform sequencing depth across donors was assumed in presence/absence analyses, although this assumption may not hold. Most TCR sequences were seen in very few donors, while some public TCRs were found in many individuals. Because some donors lacked HLA typing at each locus, the association tests relied only on the typed subset. When HLA alleles, especially DR and DQ, strongly co-occurred, TCR associations were difficult to assign to individual alleles. The authors suggested that the approach could potentially be extended to other disease states and immunological phenotypes. In both the original and validation cohorts, the classifier was reported to diagnose cytomegalovirus status with high specificity and sensitivity. The 87-base-pair reads could not distinguish some IMGT-functional V segments, including TRBV6-2 and TRBV6-3, so those segments were excluded. Compared with the approximately 600-donor mean, donors in an Asian-associated ancestry cluster had fewer N-insertions in productive TCRs, according to a later genetic analysis. For the cohort, immune exposure information was limited to CMV serostatus. A cluster of highly shared sequence variants was judged likely to represent a technical artifact of the sequencing pipeline. In a later analysis, HLA-associated TCR beta chains showed more clonal expansion and lower generation probabilities than non-associated chains that were equally common. In the study, 150 to 200 TCR beta chains were listed as associated with cytomegalovirus.

On this clone: Its specific antigen is unknown. No clone much larger than this one lies a single base away; base qualities are absent.

In total, 600 or so healthy bone marrow donors made up the cohort. Cohort members were all nominally healthy when sampled, although unrecorded immune exposures were likely present. The donor tested CMV seronegative, placing the donor among the 350 or so seronegative members of the cohort. A peripheral blood sample was collected from each donor, and TCR beta sequencing was performed on peripheral blood mononuclear cells. Genomic DNA extraction from the blood cell samples was performed with the Qiagen DNeasy Blood Extraction Kit. The trim is 4 bases for V and 3 bases for J, with a gap of 6 bases between the germline ends. Via the germline V gene, CDR1 is SNHLY and CDR2 FYNNEI. The CDR3 contains 13 residues, cysteine and phenylalanine counted. The retained sequence is limited to the CDR3, 39 bases, with the frame set at the first base. The method was the immunoSEQ multiplex PCR assay. For the multiplex PCR, a mixture combining 60 forward primers for TCR Vbeta segments and 13 reverse primers for TCR Jbeta segments was used. A multiplex PCR assay on genomic DNA amplified the CDR3 region of rearranged TCR beta genes. On the Illumina HiSeq System, the amplified TCR beta libraries were sequenced as 87-base-pair reads. Per the source publication's procedure: In a later analysis, about 80 million unique TCR beta chains were counted across the approximately 620 repertoires, and roughly 10 million of these chains were shared by at least two donors. Raw reads were error-corrected and collapsed into unique sequences by a nearest-neighbor algorithm in which closely related sequences were merged to remove PCR and sequencing errors. V, D and J gene segments were assigned by aligning CDR3 sequences to IMGT reference sequences. For a sequence to be retained, a match of at least six nucleotides to both a V gene segment and a J gene segment was required. A rearrangement counted as productive if the CDR3 had no stop codons and remained in frame with V and J, and every other rearrangement counted as non-productive. CDR3 was defined according to IMGT convention as the region running from the second conserved V-encoded cysteine to the conserved J-encoded phenylalanine. The earlier analysis of 550 to 650 of the donors excluded any sequence lacking an unambiguous match to a single V gene segment. An earlier analysis of a few hundred of the donors classified V segments as functional when productive rearrangements were above 56.7% and as segregating when the standard deviation between donors was above 5%. A statistical classification framework was built for diagnosing cytomegalovirus status from the catalog of TCR beta chain sequences. V and J gene assignment, in a later analysis, came from comparing TCR nucleotide sequences with IMGT/GENE-DB human TR gene sequences. In a later analysis, CDR3 sequences and most-parsimonious VDJ recombination scenarios were assigned using the TCRdist pipeline. In a later analysis, each TCR beta chain was defined by its CDR3 amino acid sequence together with its V-gene family, and reads lacking a unique V-gene family were excluded. In a later analysis, some 600 highly shared, low-generation-probability nucleotide sequences were removed to address suspected cross-contamination and a sequencing artifact. In a later analysis, a clonal expansion index was calculated for each public chain from normalized within-repertoire ranks of inferred template counts. A later analysis computed generation probabilities with a VDJ recombination model fitted to out-of-frame rearrangements, and checked the results against IGoR. Hypergeometric tests were used in a later analysis to score TCR-TCR, TCR-HLA and TCR-CMV co-occurrence, with a repertoire-size bias correction applied to the TCR pairs. A later analysis estimated false discovery rates by permuting HLA or CMV assignments 20 times. A later analysis grouped co-occurring TCRs with DBSCAN, adding TCRdist sequence similarity when clustering within HLA-allele-positive subsets. Co-occurrence clustering excluded repertoires with fewer than 30,000 or more than 120,000 public chains, plus five with anomalous nucleotide sharing. TCRdb obtained this table from immuneACCESS and retained in-frame rearrangements with V and J assigned. These tables miss some clones; where compared with another copy, unresolved V genes account for less than half of the shortfall, and the remainder is unexplained. V, J and clone size reflect that table, while D and trimming were determined from the DNA. A total of 85,000 to 100,000 clones appear in this sample, around 77% of them only once. In total, the top ten clones hold around 3.6% of the sample.

This TCR was recovered from a man aged 35 to 55 in good health and CMV-seronegative. This chain joins TRBV2 to TRBJ1-4; possibly the D gene is TRBD1, per 6 matching bases. Sequenced material: PBMCs. The CDR3 protein: CASSGTANEKLFF. The DNA sequence reads TGTGCCAGCAGTGGGACAGCTAATGAAAAACTGTTTTTT.